The clone carrying this T cell receptor beta chain was counted a single time. Libraries were prepared by immunoSEQ multiplex PCR; TCRdb keeps only in-frame clonotypes and omits some of them. The repertoire holds roughly 180,000 clones, 90% seen once, with roughly 2.8% in the top ten. The sample belongs to a study of T cell responses to AZD1222 COVID-19 vaccine. The CDR3 sequence is 14 residues long. Germline V gene lookup returns CDR1 SGHTA and CDR2 FQGTGA. Trimming removed 4 bases at V and 5 bases at J, with 11 bases between. V is TRBV7-3 and J is TRBJ2-2; TRBD1 might be the D (5 bases). Specimen: peripheral blood, collected on day 0 of AZD1222 vaccination. The sequence came from an adult in good health. CDR3 sequence reads: CASSSQGVTGELFF. The CDR3 nucleotides are TGTGCCAGCAGCTCACAAGGGGTGACCGGGGAGCTGTTTTTT.